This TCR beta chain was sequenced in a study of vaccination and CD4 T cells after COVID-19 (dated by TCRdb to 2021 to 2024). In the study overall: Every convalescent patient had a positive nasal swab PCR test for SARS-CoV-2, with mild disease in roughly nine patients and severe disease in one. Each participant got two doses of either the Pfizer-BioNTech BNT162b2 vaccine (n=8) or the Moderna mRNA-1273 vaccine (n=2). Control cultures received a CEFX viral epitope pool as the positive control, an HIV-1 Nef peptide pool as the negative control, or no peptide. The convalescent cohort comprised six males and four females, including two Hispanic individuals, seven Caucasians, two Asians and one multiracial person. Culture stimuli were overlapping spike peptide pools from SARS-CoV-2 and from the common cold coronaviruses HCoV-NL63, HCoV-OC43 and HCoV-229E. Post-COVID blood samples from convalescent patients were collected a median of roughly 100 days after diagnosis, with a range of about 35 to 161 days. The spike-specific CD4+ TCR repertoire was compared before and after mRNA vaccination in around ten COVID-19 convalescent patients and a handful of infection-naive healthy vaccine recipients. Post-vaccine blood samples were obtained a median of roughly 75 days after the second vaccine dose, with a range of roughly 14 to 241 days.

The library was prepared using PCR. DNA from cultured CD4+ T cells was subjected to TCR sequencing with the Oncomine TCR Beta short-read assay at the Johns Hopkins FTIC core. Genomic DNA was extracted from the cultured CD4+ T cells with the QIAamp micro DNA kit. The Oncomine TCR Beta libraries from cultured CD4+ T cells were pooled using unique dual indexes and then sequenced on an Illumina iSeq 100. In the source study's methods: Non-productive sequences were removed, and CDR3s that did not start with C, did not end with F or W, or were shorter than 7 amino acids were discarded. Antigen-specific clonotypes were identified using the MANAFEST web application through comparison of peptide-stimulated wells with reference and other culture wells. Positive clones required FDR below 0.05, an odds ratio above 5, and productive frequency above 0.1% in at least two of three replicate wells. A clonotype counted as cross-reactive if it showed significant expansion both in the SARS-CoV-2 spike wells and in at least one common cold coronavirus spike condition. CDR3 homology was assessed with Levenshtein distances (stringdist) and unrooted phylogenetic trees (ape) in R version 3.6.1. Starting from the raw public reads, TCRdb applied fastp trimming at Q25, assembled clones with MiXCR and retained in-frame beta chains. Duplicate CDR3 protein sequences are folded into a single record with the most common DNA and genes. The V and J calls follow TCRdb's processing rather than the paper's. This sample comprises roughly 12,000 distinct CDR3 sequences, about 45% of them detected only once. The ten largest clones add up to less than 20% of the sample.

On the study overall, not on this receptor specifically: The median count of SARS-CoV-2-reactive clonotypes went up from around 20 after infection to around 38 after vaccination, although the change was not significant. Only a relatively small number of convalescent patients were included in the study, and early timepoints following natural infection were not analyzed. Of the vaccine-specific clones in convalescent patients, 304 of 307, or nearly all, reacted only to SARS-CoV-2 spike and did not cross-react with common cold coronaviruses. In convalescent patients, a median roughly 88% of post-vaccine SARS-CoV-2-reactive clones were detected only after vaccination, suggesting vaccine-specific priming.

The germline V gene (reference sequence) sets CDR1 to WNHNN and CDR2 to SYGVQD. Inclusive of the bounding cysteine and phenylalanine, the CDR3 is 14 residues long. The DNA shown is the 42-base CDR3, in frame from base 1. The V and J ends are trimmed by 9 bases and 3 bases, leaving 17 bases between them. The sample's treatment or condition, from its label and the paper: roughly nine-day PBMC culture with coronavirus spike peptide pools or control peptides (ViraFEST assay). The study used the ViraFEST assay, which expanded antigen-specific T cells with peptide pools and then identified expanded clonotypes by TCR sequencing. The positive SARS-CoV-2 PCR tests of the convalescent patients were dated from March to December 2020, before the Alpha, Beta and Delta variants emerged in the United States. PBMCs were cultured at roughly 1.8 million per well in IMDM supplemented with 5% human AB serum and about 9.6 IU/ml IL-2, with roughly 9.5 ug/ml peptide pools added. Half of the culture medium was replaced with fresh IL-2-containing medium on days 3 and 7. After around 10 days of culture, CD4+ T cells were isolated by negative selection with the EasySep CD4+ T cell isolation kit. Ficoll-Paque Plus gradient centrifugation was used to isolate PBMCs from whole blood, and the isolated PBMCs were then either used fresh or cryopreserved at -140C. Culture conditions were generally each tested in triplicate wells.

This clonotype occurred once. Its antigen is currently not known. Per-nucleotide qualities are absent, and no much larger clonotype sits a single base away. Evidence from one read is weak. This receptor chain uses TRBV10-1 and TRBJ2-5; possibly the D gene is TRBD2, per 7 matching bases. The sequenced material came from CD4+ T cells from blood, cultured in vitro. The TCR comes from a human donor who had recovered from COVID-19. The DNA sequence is TGCGCCAGTTCGGCGGGGGCAGCCGAAGAGACCCAGTACTTC. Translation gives CASSAGAAEETQYF.